One sample yielded the 30 T cell receptor beta chains listed below, sequenced in a study of cytomegalovirus exposure and HLA in healthy donors. The PCR employed 60 Vbeta primers together with 13 Jbeta primers. The assay was immunoSEQ multiplex PCR, and TCRdb's table has in-frame clones only and misses some. The sample carries roughly 190,000 clones, roughly 60% recorded once. The sequencing input was PBMCs. These receptors were taken from a man aged 40-50 years in good health and CMV-seronegative.

The chain combines TRBV7-2 with TRBJ2-3; 10 bases are shared with TRBD2. Per the germline V gene, CDR1 is SGHTA and CDR2 is FQGNSA. The CDR3 runs 15 residues. V dropped 8 bases and J dropped 1; count of bases not matched to a gene: 6. CDR3 nucleotide sequence: TGTGCCAGCGGACCTAGCGGGAGTGGCACAGATACGCAGTATTTT. Protein product: CASGPSGSGTDTQYF.

The chain couples TRBV27 to TRBJ1-2; D gene unclear. Trimming took off 3 bases at V and 1 base at J, with 15 bases between the two ends. Germline V lookup: CDR1 MNHEY, CDR2 SMNVEV (reference sequence). The CDR3 length is 16 residues. The CDR3 spells CASSFGRPPHNYGYTF. CDR3 DNA sequence: TGTGCCAGCAGTTTTGGCAGGCCACCTCATAACTATGGCTACACCTTC.

The J gene is TRBJ2-3, the V gene TRBV6-5; D uncertain. CDR1 is MNHEY and CDR2 is SVGAGI in the germline V gene. Between the trimmed V and J ends, which lost 2 bases and 1 base, there was a span of 7 bases. The CDR3 consists of 14 residues. The CDR3 loop is CASSYRLGTDTQYF. In nucleotides, the CDR3 is TGTGCCAGCAGTTACCGTTTAGGCACAGATACGCAGTATTTT.

The chain is built from TRBV27 and TRBJ1-4, with 8 bases lining up with TRBD1. CDR1 is MNHEY and CDR2 is SMNVEV in the germline V gene (reference sequence). The length of the CDR3 is 14 residues. V dropped 3 bases and J dropped 5; count of bases not matched to a gene: 2. The CDR3 sequence is CASSFRDRNEKLFF. In DNA form, the CDR3 reads TGTGCCAGCAGTTTCAGGGACAGGAATGAAAAACTGTTTTTT.

This clone was recorded only once. This chain uses TRBV19 with TRBJ1-1; D is unclear. V was clipped by 4 bases and J by 1 base, with 7 bases between them. This CDR3 has 13 residues. Germline-derived CDR1 and CDR2 are LNHDA and SQIVND (reference sequence). The CDR3 loop reads CASSSTRNTEAFF. The CDR3 nucleotides are TGTGCCAGTAGTAGCACAAGGAACACTGAAGCTTTCTTT.

The chain uses TRBV15 and TRBJ1-2; 10 bases align to TRBD1. Germline lookup yields CDR1 LNHNV and CDR2 YYDKDF (reference sequence). Losses at the gene ends were 0 bases for V and 5 bases for J; bases not matched to a gene: 18. The CDR3 runs to 20 residues. For the CDR3, the DNA is TGTGCCACCAGCAGAGATCCCCGGGACAGGGGCCCGCTATACCGTTATGGCTACACCTTC. Its protein product is CATSRDPRDRGPLYRYGYTF.

The J gene is TRBJ1-1, the V gene TRBV9; D is perhaps TRBD1 (6 bases). The CDR3 extends over 14 amino acids. Germline lookup yields CDR1 SGDLS and CDR2 YYNGEE. V lost 3 bases to trimming and J lost 4 bases, with 13 bases between them. The CDR3: CASSAQGIGTEAFF. The CDR3 DNA follows: TGTGCCAGCAGCGCGCAGGGGATTGGCACTGAAGCTTTCTTT.

This sequence joins TRBV5-1 and TRBJ2-5; TRBD1 agrees at 8 bases. Trimming took 4 bases from V and 5 from J; bases not matched to a gene: 10. Germline V gene data show CDR1 as SGHRS and CDR2 as YFSETQ. The CDR3 loop spans 15 amino acids. CDR3 protein: CASSLGQGGHETQYF. CDR3 nucleotides: TGCGCCAGCAGCCTTGGACAGGGTGGGCATGAGACCCAGTACTTC.

This clone showed up just a few times. The chain combines TRBV7-6 with TRBJ1-4; D is possibly TRBD1 (6 bases). Germline V gene lookup returns CDR1 SGHVS and CDR2 FNYEAQ. This CDR3 is 17 amino acids long. The germline V and J ends were trimmed by 1 base and 1 base, with 13 bases remaining between them. CDR3 sequence (DNA): TGTGCCAGCAGCTTAGTGGGACGAGGGGGAACTAATGAAAAACTGTTTTTT. It yields the protein CASSLVGRGGTNEKLFF.

J is TRBJ2-2 and V is TRBV5-8; D is possibly TRBD1 (6 bases). There are 17 residues in the CDR3. The ends were cut back, 4 bases at V and 4 bases at J, with 20 bases in the middle. From germline, CDR1 is SGHTS and CDR2 YDEGEE. The CDR3 region has the DNA TGTGCCAGCAGCCTATACTCAGGGGCGCCTGGCACCGGGGAGCTGTTTTTT. This sequence encodes CASSLYSGAPGTGELFF.

The chain carries TRBV7-2 and TRBJ2-5; D might be TRBD2 (6 bases). Germline V lookup: CDR1 SGHTA, CDR2 FQGNSA. The germline V and J ends were trimmed by 5 bases and 2 bases, with 9 bases remaining between them. CDR3 length: 13 residues. CDR3 sequence: CASSGGLQETQYF. The CDR3 DNA reads as TGTGCCAGCAGCGGCGGACTACAAGAGACCCAGTACTTC.

The rearrangement uses TRBV5-6 and TRBJ2-7; no firm D call. Deletions cut 1 base from V and 0 bases from J, with 8 bases between. The germline V gene has CDR1 SGHDT and CDR2 YYEEEE. The CDR3 has 14 residues. Written as DNA, the CDR3 is TGTGCCAGCAGCTTGAGCGCGCACTCCTACGAGCAGTACTTC. This translates into CASSLSAHSYEQYF.

The genes are TRBV5-1 and TRBJ2-7, with 9 bases fitting TRBD1. The CDR3 is made up of 15 amino acids. In germline, CDR1 is SGHRS, CDR2 YFSETQ. V dropped 1 base and J dropped 4; count of bases not matched to a gene: 6. Here the CDR3 DNA reads TGCGCCAGCAGCTTGAGACGGGGACAGGGTTACGAGCAGTACTTC. Its translation is CASSLRRGQGYEQYF. The complete variable domain, with remaining parts taken from reference TRBV5-1 and TRBJ2-7, reads KAGVTQTPRYLIKTRGQQVTLSCSPISGHRSVSWYQQTPGQGLQFLFEYFSETQRNKGNFPGRFSGRQFSNSRSEMNVSTLELGDSALYLCASSLRRGQGYEQYFGPGTRLTVT.

The chain has TRBV5-1 and TRBJ1-2; 8 bases are a match to TRBD1. The germline gives CDR1 SGHRS, CDR2 YFSETQ. This CDR3 has 16 amino acids. V was clipped by 1 base and J by 7 bases; unmatched bases: 12. The CDR3 coding sequence is TGCGCCAGCAGCTTGACGATGACAGGGGTGGTAGGTGGCTACACCTTC. Protein product: CASSLTMTGVVGGYTF.

This rearrangement joins TRBV18 to TRBJ2-6, with 10 bases matching TRBD1. There are 16 residues in the CDR3. Trimming took 4 bases from V and 2 from J; bases not matched to a gene: 2. Looked up from germline, CDR1 is KGHSH and CDR2 is LQKENI. The CDR3 is CASSQGQGTGANVLTF. In nucleotides, the CDR3 is TGTGCCAGCTCACAGGGACAGGGGACTGGGGCCAACGTCCTGACTTTC.

V gene TRBV6-5 combines with J gene TRBJ1-2; 7 positions match TRBD1. CDR1 and CDR2 from the germline V gene are MNHEY and SVGAGI. The V segment lost 6 bases and the J segment 3 bases; nucleotides outside the gene matches: 7. The CDR3 is 14 amino acids. The CDR3 DNA follows: TGTGCCAGCAGCCCGGGACAGCGGTACTATGGCTACACCTTC. It encodes CASSPGQRYYGYTF.

J is TRBJ1-3 and V is TRBV2; D ambiguous. CDR3 length equals 14 residues. The germline CDR1 and CDR2 sequences are SNHLY and FYNNEI. Deletions cut 5 bases from V and 6 bases from J, with 14 bases between. The CDR3 DNA reads TGTGCCAGCAGTCTAGCAGGTTTCGAAAACACCATATATTTT. Translated, it gives CASSLAGFENTIYF.

The genes are TRBV4-1 and TRBJ1-4; D is possibly TRBD1 (6 bases). The CDR3 has 17 amino acids. V was cut by 0 bases and J by 3 bases, with 14 bases left in between. CDR1 and CDR2 from the germline V gene are MGHRA and YSYEKL. The CDR3 nucleotides read TGCGCCAGCAGCCAAGAAGGCAGCCAGGGGTCTAATGAAAAACTGTTTTTT. It specifies CASSQEGSQGSNEKLFF.

The rearrangement joins TRBV7-9 to TRBJ2-3, with TRBD2 as a possible D gene (5 bases). With 5 bases removed from V and 4 bases from J, the gap between germline ends came to 16 bases. This CDR3 is built from 15 residues. The germline V gene has CDR1 SEHNR and CDR2 FQNEAQ (reference sequence). The CDR3 bases are TGTGCCAGCAGCGCCGGGGTAGTAGGCCCAGATACGCAGTATTTT. Amino acids: CASSAGVVGPDTQYF.

This clone showed up just a few times. The chain has TRBV6-1 and TRBJ1-2; a weak D match, TRBD1 (6 bases). Germline V gene lookup returns CDR1 MNHNS and CDR2 SASEGT. Trimming left V 3 bases short and J 4 bases short, with 9 bases between. This CDR3 comprises 13 residues. The CDR3 nucleotides read TGTGCCAGCAGTGACGGCAGGGGCTATGGCTACACCTTC. It translates to CASSDGRGYGYTF.

The chain recombines TRBV14 with TRBJ1-1, with 10 bases matching TRBD1. CDR1 and CDR2 from the germline V gene are SGHDN and FVKESK. The trim removed 4 bases at V and 1 base at J, leaving 6 bases unmatched. The CDR3 is 16 residues long. For the CDR3, the DNA is TGTGCCAGCAGCCCCAGACAGGGGGCGGGGAACACTGAAGCTTTCTTT. As protein: CASSPRQGAGNTEAFF.

This clone came up a few times. This chain uses TRBV21-1 with TRBJ2-5; TRBD2, the D gene given by the table, was not confirmed from the DNA. TRBV21-1 is deemed a pseudogene. The CDR3 is 14 residues long. CDR3: CASSSTGTTETQYF. The CDR3 nucleotides read TGTGCCAGCAGCAGCACCGGGACTACAGAGACCCAGTACTTC.

This chain uses TRBV2 with TRBJ2-7; possible D gene TRBD2, 5 bases. Looked up from germline, CDR1 is SNHLY and CDR2 is FYNNEI. There are 16 residues in the CDR3. Trimming stripped 0 bases from V and 7 bases from J, with 19 bases between. The CDR3 region is CASSEALVGPWEEQYF. CDR3 nucleotide sequence: TGTGCCAGCAGTGAAGCGCTTGTCGGACCCTGGGAGGAGCAGTACTTC.

This rearrangement joins TRBV14 to TRBJ2-3; TRBD2 aligns across 9 bases. This CDR3 spans 17 amino acids. Unmatched junction bases numbered 9, after V lost 3 bases and J lost 2 bases. Germline CDR1 is SGHDN and CDR2 is FVKESK. The CDR3 coding sequence is TGTGCCAGCAGCCACTTGACTAGCGGAGCACTCACAGATACGCAGTATTTT. As protein: CASSHLTSGALTDTQYF.

As concerns this clone: The same CDR3 arises from other DNA sequences in this sample as well. The chain joins TRBV5-4 to TRBJ2-1; D ambiguous. The CDR3 has 11 residues. Germline lookup yields CDR1 SGHNT and CDR2 YYREEE (reference sequence). Trimming left V 1 base short and J 7 bases short, with 3 bases between. The CDR3 loop is CASSLSNEQFF. The CDR3 nucleotides read TGTGCCAGCAGCTTGTCAAATGAGCAGTTCTTC.

This clone was counted a few times. V and J are TRBV29-1 and TRBJ1-2, with D perhaps matching TRBD1 (5 bases). This CDR3 is 11 amino acids long. From germline, CDR1 is SQVTM and CDR2 ANQGSEA. The ends were cut back, 7 bases at V and 4 bases at J, with 10 bases in the middle. DNA for the CDR3: TGCAGCGCAGAACAGGCCTATGGCTACACCTTC. As protein: CSAEQAYGYTF.

This chain uses TRBV6-1 with TRBJ2-7, with D possibly matching TRBD1 (6 bases). CDR3 length equals 13 residues. Germline CDR1 and CDR2: MNHNS and SASEGT. The germline V and J ends were trimmed by 2 bases and 4 bases, with 9 bases remaining between them. The CDR3 sequence is CASSEPTGYEQYF. For the CDR3, the DNA is TGTGCCAGCAGTGAACCTACAGGGTACGAGCAGTACTTC.

The rearrangement joins TRBV28 to TRBJ1-2; D is unclear. With 6 bases removed from V and 2 bases from J, the gap between germline ends came to 10 bases. CDR1 MDHEN and CDR2 SYDVKM come from the germline V gene. This CDR3 has 13 amino acids. CDR3 amino acids: CASSRTSNYGYTF. CDR3 nucleotides: TGTGCCAGCAGCCGGACTTCAAACTATGGCTACACCTTC.

V gene TRBV6-5 combines with J gene TRBJ1-5; no definite D call. The V gene's germline CDR1 is MNHEY and CDR2 SVGAGI. This CDR3 has 15 amino acids. V lost 5 bases and J 2 bases, leaving 13 bases between the germline ends. For the CDR3, the DNA is TGTGCCAGCAGTGCGCGTCGGGAGGGCAATCAGCCCCAGCATTTT. Its translation is CASSARREGNQPQHF.

The rearrangement links TRBV30 to TRBJ1-4; TRBD1 matches 7 bases. The CDR3 is 14 residues long. Germline CDR1 and CDR2: GTSNPN and SVGIG (reference sequence). V was pared by 0 bases and J by 6 bases, with 4 bases of the junction left unmatched. DNA for the CDR3: TGTGCCTGGAGTGTTAAGGGGGCGCATGAAAAACTGTTTTTT. The encoded protein is CAWSVKGAHEKLFF.